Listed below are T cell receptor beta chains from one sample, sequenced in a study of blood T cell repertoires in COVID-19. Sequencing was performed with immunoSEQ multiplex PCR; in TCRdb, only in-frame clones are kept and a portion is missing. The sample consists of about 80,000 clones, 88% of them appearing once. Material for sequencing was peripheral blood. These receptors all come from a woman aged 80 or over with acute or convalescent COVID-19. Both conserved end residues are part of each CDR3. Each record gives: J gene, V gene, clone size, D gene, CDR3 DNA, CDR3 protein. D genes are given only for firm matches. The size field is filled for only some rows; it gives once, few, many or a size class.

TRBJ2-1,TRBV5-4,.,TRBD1,TGTGCCAGCAGCCATGCCCAGGGGGCTTACAATGAGCAGTTCTTC,CASSHAQGAYNEQFF
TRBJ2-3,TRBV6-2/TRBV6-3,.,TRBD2,TGTGCCAGCAGCCCCAGAGGACTAGCGGGGGGGGCCAGGACAGATACGCAGTATTTT,CASSPRGLAGGARTDTQYF
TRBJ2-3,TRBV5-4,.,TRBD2,TGTGCCAGCAGCCCAAACGCCCGACTAGCGGGAGGAGCAGATACGCAGTATTTT,CASSPNARLAGGADTQYF
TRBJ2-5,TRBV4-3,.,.,TGCGCCAGCAGCCAAGACAGGTTCGGTGAGACCCAGTACTTC,CASSQDRFGETQYF
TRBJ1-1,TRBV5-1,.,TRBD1,TGCGCCAGCAGCTTTAGGACAGGGGGCGGCACTGAAGCTTTCTTT,CASSFRTGGGTEAFF
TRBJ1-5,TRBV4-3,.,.,TGCGCCAGCAGCCTGGGGGCGAACTCGAATCAGCCCCAGCATTTT,CASSLGANSNQPQHF
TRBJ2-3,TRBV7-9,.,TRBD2,TGTGCCAGCAGCTTAACGGGAGGTGGTGGGGATACGCAGTATTTT,CASSLTGGGGDTQYF
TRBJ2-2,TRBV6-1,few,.,TGTGCCAGCAGTGAGGGACAACTCACCGGGGAGCTGTTTTTT,CASSEGQLTGELFF
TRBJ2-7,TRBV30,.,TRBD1,TGTGCCTGGAGTATCCAACAGGGGTACGAGCAGTACTTC,CAWSIQQGYEQYF
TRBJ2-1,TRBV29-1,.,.,TGCAGCGCATCCCGTCTGGAGCAGTTCTTC,CSASRLEQFF
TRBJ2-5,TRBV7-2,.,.,TGTGCCAGCAGCTTAAGATCCCGGGAGCGAGAGACCCAGTACTTC,CASSLRSRERETQYF
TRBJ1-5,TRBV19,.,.,TGTGCCAGTAGTATCGAGGGAGGGGGCAATCAGCCCCAGCATTTT,CASSIEGGGNQPQHF
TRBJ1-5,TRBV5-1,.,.,TGCGCCAGCAGCTTGGATGGGGGCGGGAATCAGCCCCAGCATTTT,CASSLDGGGNQPQHF
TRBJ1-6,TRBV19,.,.,TGTGCCAGTAGCACTCAGGGGTTTTCCTATAATTCACCCCTCCACTTT,CASSTQGFSYNSPLHF
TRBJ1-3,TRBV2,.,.,TGTGCCAGCAGTGCTGAGGCCTCTGGAAACACCATATATTTT,CASSAEASGNTIYF
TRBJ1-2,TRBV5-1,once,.,TGCGCCAGCAGCGAGGACAGCGACTATGGCTACACCTTC,CASSEDSDYGYTF
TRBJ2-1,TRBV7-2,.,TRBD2,TGTGCCAGCAGCTTAGGAGGTAGCGGGCAATACAATGAGCAGTTCTTC,CASSLGGSGQYNEQFF
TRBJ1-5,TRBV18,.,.,TGTGCCAGCTCACTCGACAGTAATCAGCCCCAGCATTTT,CASSLDSNQPQHF
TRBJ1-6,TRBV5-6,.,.,TGTGCCAGCAGCTTGGGGGGGGATATGTTGAATTCACCCCTCCACTTT,CASSLGGDMLNSPLHF
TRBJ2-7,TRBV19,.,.,TGTGCCAGTAGTATACTACAGGGCCACGAGCAGTACTTC,CASSILQGHEQYF
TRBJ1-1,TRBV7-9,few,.,TGTGCCAGCAGCCCGCCCACGGGGAACACTGAAGCTTTCTTT,CASSPPTGNTEAFF
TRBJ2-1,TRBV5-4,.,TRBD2,TGTGCCACCTCATCAGCGGGGGTTAACAATGAGCAGTTCTTC,CATSSAGVNNEQFF
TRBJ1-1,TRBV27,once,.,TGTGCCAGCAGTCCCTCACTGGGCAGGGGCGAGGACACTGAAGCTTTCTTT,CASSPSLGRGEDTEAFF
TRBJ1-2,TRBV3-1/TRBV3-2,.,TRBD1,TGTGCCAGCAGCCATAAAGCACAGGGGGATGGCTACACCTTC,CASSHKAQGDGYTF
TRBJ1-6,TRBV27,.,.,TGTGCCAGCAGTTTATCGGACCGAGGGCCCCGGGGTTCACCCCTCCACTTT,CASSLSDRGPRGSPLHF
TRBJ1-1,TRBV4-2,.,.,TGTGCCAGCAGCCAAGTGGAAGGGGGTGACACTGAAGCTTTCTTT,CASSQVEGGDTEAFF
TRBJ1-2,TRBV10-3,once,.,TGTGCCATCAGTGAACCGGCGGGACTACGGACGCATGGCTACACCTTC,CAISEPAGLRTHGYTF
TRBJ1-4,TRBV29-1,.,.,TGCAGCGTCGGTACAGGGACGCAAGCTAATGAAAAACTGTTTTTT,CSVGTGTQANEKLFF
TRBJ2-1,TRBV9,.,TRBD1,TGTGCCAGCAGCGTAGATGGACAGGGGGCCCTACATGATGAGCAGTTCTTC,CASSVDGQGALHDEQFF
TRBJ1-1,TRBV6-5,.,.,TGTGCCAGCAGTTCGGAAAGAGGGGCTTTCTTT,CASSSERGAFF
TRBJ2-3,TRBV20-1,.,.,TGCAGTGCTAGCCATTCAGATACGCAGTATTTT,CSASHSDTQYF
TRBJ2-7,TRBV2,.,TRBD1,TGTGCCAGCAGGCTGACAGGGGCCGAGCAGTACTTC,CASRLTGAEQYF
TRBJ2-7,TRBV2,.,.,TGTGCCAGCAGTGGAGGCCACGAGCAGTACTTC,CASSGGHEQYF
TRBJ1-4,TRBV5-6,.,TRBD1,TGTGCCAGCAGCTTGGTCGGGACAGGGTTTAATGAAAAACTGTTTTTT,CASSLVGTGFNEKLFF
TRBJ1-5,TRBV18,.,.,TGTGCCAGCTCACCCCAGACAGACGGGGGTCAGCCCCAGCATTTT,CASSPQTDGGQPQHF
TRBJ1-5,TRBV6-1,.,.,TGTGCCAGCAGAGAAGGTATTATTGGCAATCAGCCCCAGCATTTT,CASREGIIGNQPQHF
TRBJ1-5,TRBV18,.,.,TGTGCCAGCTCCGTAACGGGGTTGGGAAATCAGCCCCAGCATTTT,CASSVTGLGNQPQHF
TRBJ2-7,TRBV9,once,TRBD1,TGTGCCAGCAGCGCGGGGGGACAGGGTTACGAGCAGTACTTC,CASSAGGQGYEQYF
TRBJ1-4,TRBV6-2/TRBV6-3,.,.,TGTGCCAGCAGTTACGCCCCCGGGATAGCAGTTGGTGAAAAACTGTTTTTT,CASSYAPGIAVGEKLFF
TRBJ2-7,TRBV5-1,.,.,TGCGCCAGCAGTCCCGGACAGCGTAGCTCCTACGAGCAGTACTTC,CASSPGQRSSYEQYF
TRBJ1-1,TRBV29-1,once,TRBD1,TGCAGCGTAGGAGGGACAGGGAGGACTGAAGCTTTCTTT,CSVGGTGRTEAFF
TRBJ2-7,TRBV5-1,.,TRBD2,TGCGCCAGCAGACCCCGGACTAGCGGGACCTACGAGCAGTACTTC,CASRPRTSGTYEQYF